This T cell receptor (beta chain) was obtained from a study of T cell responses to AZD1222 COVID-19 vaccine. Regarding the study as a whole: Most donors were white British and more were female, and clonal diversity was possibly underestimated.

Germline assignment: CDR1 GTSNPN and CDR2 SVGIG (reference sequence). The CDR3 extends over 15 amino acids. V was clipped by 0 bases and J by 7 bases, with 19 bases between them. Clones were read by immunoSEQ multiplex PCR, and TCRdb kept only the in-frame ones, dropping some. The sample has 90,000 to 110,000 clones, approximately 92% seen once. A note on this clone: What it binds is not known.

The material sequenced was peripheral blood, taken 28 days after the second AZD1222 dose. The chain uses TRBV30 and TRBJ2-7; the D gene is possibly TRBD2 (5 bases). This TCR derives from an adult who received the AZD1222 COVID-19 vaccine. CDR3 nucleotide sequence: TGTGCCTGGAGTGTAAGCTCGGGGAGCCCAAGGGAGCAGTACTTC. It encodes CAWSVSSGSPREQYF.